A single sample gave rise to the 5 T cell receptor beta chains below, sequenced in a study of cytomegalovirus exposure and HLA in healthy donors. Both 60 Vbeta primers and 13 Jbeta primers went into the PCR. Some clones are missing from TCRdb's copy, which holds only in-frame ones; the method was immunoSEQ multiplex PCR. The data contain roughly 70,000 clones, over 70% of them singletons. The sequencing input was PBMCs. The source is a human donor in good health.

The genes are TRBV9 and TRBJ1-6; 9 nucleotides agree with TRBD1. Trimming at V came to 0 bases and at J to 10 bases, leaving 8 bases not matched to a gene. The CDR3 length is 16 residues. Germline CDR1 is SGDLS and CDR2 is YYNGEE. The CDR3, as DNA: TGTGCCAGCAGCGTAGAGGGGGGACAGGGTCGATCACCCCTCCACTTT. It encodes CASSVEGGQGRSPLHF.

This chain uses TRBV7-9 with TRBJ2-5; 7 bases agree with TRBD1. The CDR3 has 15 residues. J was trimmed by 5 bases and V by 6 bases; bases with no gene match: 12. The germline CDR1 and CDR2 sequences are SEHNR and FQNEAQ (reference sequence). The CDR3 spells CASSQGQVEWETQYF. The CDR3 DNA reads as TGTGCCAGCAGTCAAGGACAGGTGGAGTGGGAGACCCAGTACTTC. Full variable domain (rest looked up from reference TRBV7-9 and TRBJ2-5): DTGVSQNPRHKITKRGQNVTFRCDPISEHNRLYWYRQTLGQGPEFLTYFQNEAQLEKSRLLSDRFSAERPKGSFSTLEIQRTEQGDSAMYLCASSQGQVEWETQYFGPGTRLLVL.

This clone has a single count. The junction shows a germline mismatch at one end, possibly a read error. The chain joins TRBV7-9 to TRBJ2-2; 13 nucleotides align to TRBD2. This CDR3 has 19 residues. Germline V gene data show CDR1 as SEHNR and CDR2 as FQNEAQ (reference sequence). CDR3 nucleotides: TGTTCCAGCAGCCAAAGCGGACTAGCGGGAGAATGGGCCACCGGGGAGCTGTTTTTT. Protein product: CSSSQSGLAGEWATGELFF.

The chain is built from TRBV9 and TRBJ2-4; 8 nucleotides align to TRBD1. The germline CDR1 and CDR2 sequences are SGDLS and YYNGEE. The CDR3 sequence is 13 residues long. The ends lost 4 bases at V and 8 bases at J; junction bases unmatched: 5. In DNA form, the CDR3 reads TGTGCCAGCAGCAACCAACAGGGGGACATTCAGTACTTC. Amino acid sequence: CASSNQQGDIQYF.

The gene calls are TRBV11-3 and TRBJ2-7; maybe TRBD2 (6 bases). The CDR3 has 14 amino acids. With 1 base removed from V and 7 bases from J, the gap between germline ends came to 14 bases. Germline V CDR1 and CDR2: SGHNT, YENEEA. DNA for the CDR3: TGTGCCAGCAGCTTAGCGGGAGCTCTTCGGGAGCAGTACTTC. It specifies CASSLAGALREQYF.